A single sample is the source of the 10 T cell receptor beta chains below, sequenced in a study of T cell repertoires in cytomegalovirus infection. TCRdb fed the reads into MiXCR, producing one record per CDR3 protein. Seen here are fewer than 300,000 distinct CDR3 sequences, roughly 26% observed once, and the top ten hold roughly 13%. The sample taken for sequencing was PBMCs. The receptors here all came from a human donor in good health (CMV status not recorded). Some clones in this sample may be carry-over from other donors' samples.

This clonotype appeared many times. The rearrangement joins TRBV7-9 to TRBJ1-4; D gene uncertain. V lost 6 bases and J lost 7, with 15 bases in between. This CDR3 has 14 amino acids. Germline CDR1 and CDR2: SEHNR and FQNEAQ (reference sequence). CDR3 bases: TGTGCCAGCAGTCCTCCCGGAACAGCTGAAAAACTGTTTTTT. This codes for CASSPPGTAEKLFF. The full variable domain, its missing parts supplied by reference TRBV7-9 and TRBJ1-4, is DTGVSQNPRHKITKRGQNVTFRCDPISEHNRLYWYRQTLGQGPEFLTYFQNEAQLEKSRLLSDRFSAERPKGSFSTLEIQRTEQGDSAMYLCASSPPGTAEKLFFGSGTQLSVL.

This clonotype was detected ten times or more. V is TRBV7-2 and J is TRBJ1-1; possible D gene TRBD1, 5 bases. The CDR3 runs to 16 residues. Trimming removed 4 bases at V and 4 bases at J, with 19 bases between. Germline V gene sequence: CDR1 SGHTA, CDR2 FQGNSA. The DNA of the CDR3 is TGTGCCAGCAGCTCCCTCGTTGGGGTCGGGACCACTGAAGCTTTCTTT. It is translated as CASSSLVGVGTTEAFF.

The V gene is TRBV20-1, the J gene TRBJ2-2, with 13 bases lining up with TRBD2. V shed 5 bases and J 3 bases; nucleotides not matched to a gene: 9. Looked up from germline, CDR1 is DFQATT and CDR2 is SNEGSKA (reference sequence). The CDR3 is 17 amino acids. The chain's CDR3 is CSAQKLTSGGYTGELFF. CDR3 coding DNA: TGCAGTGCTCAAAAACTGACTAGCGGGGGGTACACCGGGGAGCTGTTTTTT.

In DNA form, the CDR3 reads TGTGCCAGCAGTGATGACAGGGACCTCTCTGGAAACACCATATATTTT. Translated: CASSDDRDLSGNTIYF. J is TRBJ1-3 and V is TRBV6-1; 7 bases agree with TRBD1. This CDR3 contains 16 residues. V shed 3 bases and J 0 bases; nucleotides not matched to a gene: 5. CDR1 and CDR2 (germline): MNHNS, SASEGT.

This sequence joins TRBV20-1 and TRBJ2-7; D not certain. Germline assignment: CDR1 DFQATT and CDR2 SNEGSKA (reference sequence). Trimming stripped 3 bases from V and 4 bases from J, with 13 bases between. The CDR3 has 13 residues. In nucleotides, the CDR3 is TGCAGTGCTAGTAGCTTAGGCGGATACGAGCAGTACTTC. It yields the protein CSASSLGGYEQYF.

A remark on this clonotype: The junction departs from germline at one end; a sequencing error may be responsible. The CDR3 sequence is CSVEGTGNAEAFF. As DNA, the CDR3 is TGCAGCGTTGAAGGGACAGGGAACGCTGAAGCTTTCTTT. This sequence joins TRBV29-1 and TRBJ1-1, with TRBD1 matching 8 bases. The CDR3 consists of 13 residues. CDR1 is SQVTM, CDR2 ANQGSEA, per germline.

The gene calls are TRBV19 and TRBJ1-2, with D tentatively TRBD1 (5 bases). From germline, CDR1 is LNHDA and CDR2 SQIVND (reference sequence). Trimming took 7 bases from V and 6 from J, leaving 15 bases between them. The CDR3 totals 13 residues. The CDR3 protein is CASKRQFLDGYTF. The CDR3 DNA sequence: TGTGCCAGTAAACGACAGTTTTTGGATGGCTACACCTTC.

This clonotype has a handful of counts. The CDR3 DNA is TGTGCCAGCAGCTTAGATGGCCCCGGGGCCCAGGAGACCCAGTACTTC. This sequence encodes CASSLDGPGAQETQYF. This rearrangement joins TRBV11-3 to TRBJ2-5; D is perhaps TRBD1 or TRBD2 (5 bases each). The CDR3 runs to 16 residues. CDR1 is SGHNT, CDR2 YENEEA, per germline. With 0 bases removed from V and 5 bases from J, the gap between germline ends came to 16 bases. The full variable domain, with the rest looked up from reference TRBV11-3 and TRBJ2-5, is EAGVVQSPRYKIIEKKQPVAFWCNPISGHNTLYWYLQNLGQGPELLIRYENEEAVDDSQLPKDRFSAERLKGVDSTLKIQPAELGDSAVYLCASSLDGPGAQETQYFGPGTRLLVL.

This clonotype has a count of ten or more. The chain has TRBV7-2 and TRBJ2-7; D remains unclear. CDR3 length equals 14 residues. V dropped 3 bases and J dropped 3 bases, with 12 bases sitting between them. The germline gives CDR1 SGHTA, CDR2 FQGNSA. Here the CDR3 DNA reads TGTGCCAGCAGCTTCCGCCCGGGCCTCTACGAGCAGTACTTC. The encoded protein is CASSFRPGLYEQYF.

The rearrangement joins TRBV7-6 to TRBJ1-6; maybe TRBD1 (5 bases). There are 14 residues in the CDR3. Germline lookup yields CDR1 SGHVS and CDR2 FNYEAQ. Trimming took off 1 base at V and 9 bases at J, with 10 bases between the two ends. In DNA, the CDR3 is TGTGCCAGCAGCTTAGGAGGGGTCAGTTCACCCCTCCACTTT. This sequence encodes CASSLGGVSSPLHF.